Following are 27 T cell receptor beta chains from one sample sequenced in a study of T cells in Graves' hyperthyroidism and ophthalmopathy. There were TCR beta CDR3 regions amplified from RNA transcripts. First-round RT-PCR with HTBI primers amplified the TCR CDR3 region. From the multiplex PCR reads, TCRdb called clonotypes with MiXCR, one entry per CDR3 protein. Found here are about 600,000 distinct CDR3 sequences, around 15% of them singletons; the top ten hold around 3.3%. The source material was blood. The receptors here all came from a woman between 40 and 50 years old with Graves' ophthalmopathy.

The chain recombines TRBV6-1 with TRBJ1-1; 7 bases fit TRBD1. Germline V gene lookup returns CDR1 MNHNS and CDR2 SASEGT. The CDR3 is made up of 14 amino acids. The V segment lost 10 bases and the J segment 3 bases; nucleotides outside the gene matches: 11. CDR3 sequence: CATYRGPWDTEAFF. The CDR3 DNA follows: TGTGCCACATACAGGGGCCCATGGGACACTGAAGCTTTCTTT.

This clonotype was picked up many times. The V gene is TRBV6-1, the J gene TRBJ2-5; D is possibly TRBD1 or TRBD2 (5 bases each). The V end lost 4 bases, the J end lost 4 bases, and 13 bases lay between the germline ends. This CDR3 contains 14 residues. The germline CDR1 and CDR2 sequences are MNHNS and SASEGT. The CDR3 DNA reads as TGTGCCAGCAGTGTCCCCGGGACGGTAGAGACCCAGTACTTC. It specifies CASSVPGTVETQYF.

Details on this clonotype: This may be a read error, as it is one base from a much larger clone. The chain joins TRBV2 to TRBJ2-3; D gene unclear. CDR3 length equals 13 residues. The germline V gene encodes CDR1 SNHLY and CDR2 FYNNEI. The CDR3 protein is CASLLLRVDTLYF. The CDR3 DNA follows: TGTGCCAGCCTCCTTTTAAGGGTGGATACGCTGTATTTT.

The rearrangement links TRBV4-2 to TRBJ2-7; the match to TRBD2 covers 13 bases. CDR3 length: 16 amino acids. In germline, CDR1 is LGHNA, CDR2 YNFKEQ. V gave up 3 bases and J gave up 2 bases; unmatched junction bases: 4. The chain's CDR3 is CASSHGLAGVAYEQYF. The CDR3 DNA follows: TGTGCCAGCAGCCACGGACTAGCGGGAGTGGCCTACGAGCAGTACTTC.

This clonotype was observed at least ten times. At one of its ends the junction is not consistent with the germline gene, which may arise from a read error. CDR3 in DNA: TGTGCCAGCAGCCTAGCGGCCGGGACGGCGACTGAAGCTTTCTTT. Amino acid sequence: CASSLAAGTATEAFF. This chain links TRBV7-9 with TRBJ1-1; tentatively, D is TRBD1 (5 bases). This CDR3 contains 15 residues. The germline gives CDR1 SEHNR, CDR2 FQNEAQ (reference sequence). Using reference TRBV7-9 and TRBJ1-1 for the parts outside the CDR3, the full variable domain is DTGVSQNPRHKITKRGQNVTFRCDPISEHNRLYWYRQTLGQGPEFLTYFQNEAQLEKSRLLSDRFSAERPKGSFSTLEIQRTEQGDSAMYLCASSLAAGTATEAFFGQGTRLTVV.

V usage is TRBV9 and J usage is TRBJ2-2, with D maybe TRBD1 (6 bases). V lost 5 bases and J lost 4, with 12 bases in between. The CDR3 is 14 residues long. Germline assignment: CDR1 SGDLS and CDR2 YYNGEE. CDR3 protein: CASRQGGGTGELFF. The CDR3 coding sequence is TGTGCCAGCAGGCAAGGGGGTGGCACCGGGGAGCTGTTTTTT.

This clonotype was seen repeatedly, ten times or more. V is TRBV12-3 or TRBV12-4 and J is TRBJ2-3; 9 bases align to TRBD2. With 1 base clipped from V and 4 bases from J, the junction kept 3 bases outside the gene matches. The CDR3 consists of 15 residues. The CDR3 is CASSLGGRAADTQYF. In DNA form, the CDR3 reads TGTGCCAGCAGTTTAGGCGGGAGGGCCGCAGATACGCAGTATTTT.

Ten or more counts support this clonotype. This rearrangement joins TRBV28 to TRBJ1-1; no firm D call. Germline CDR1 MDHEN, CDR2 SYDVKM. Trimming removed 7 bases at V and 8 bases at J, with 8 bases between. CDR3 length: 10 amino acids. The CDR3 region is CASNSREAFF. CDR3 sequence (DNA): TGTGCCAGCAACAGTAGAGAAGCTTTCTTT. Full variable domain (rest looked up from reference TRBV28 and TRBJ1-1): DVKVTQSSRYLVKRTGEKVFLECVQDMDHENMFWYRQDPGLGLRLIYFSYDVKMKEKGDIPEGYSVSREKKERFSLILESASTNQTSMYLCASNSREAFFGQGTRLTVV.

This clonotype was counted many times. The rearrangement links TRBV20-1 to TRBJ2-1, with D perhaps TRBD2 (6 bases). This CDR3 comprises 16 residues. CDR1 is DFQATT, CDR2 SNEGSKA, per germline (reference sequence). Trimming shortened V by 3 bases and J by 4 bases, and 19 bases separated the two germline ends. The CDR3 reads CSARFPGVSGYNEQFF. The CDR3 coding sequence is TGCAGTGCTAGGTTCCCGGGAGTGTCGGGTTACAATGAGCAGTTCTTC.

The chain combines TRBV6-2 or TRBV6-3 with TRBJ1-6, with 9 bases fitting TRBD1. This CDR3 has 15 residues. From germline, CDR1 is MNHEY and CDR2 SVGEGT. Trimming at V came to 10 bases and at J to 0 bases, leaving 4 bases not matched to a gene. The CDR3 DNA follows: TGTGCCACCGGGACAGGGCACTCCTATAATTCACCCCTCCACTTT. It specifies CATGTGHSYNSPLHF.

This clonotype was picked up many times. In nucleotides, the CDR3 is TGTGCCAGCAGCATTCGAGGGGGGACTGAAGCTTTCTTT. It translates to CASSIRGGTEAFF. V is TRBV7-9 and J is TRBJ1-1; a weak D match, TRBD1 (6 bases). Germline CDR1 reads SEHNR; CDR2 reads FQNEAQ (reference sequence). The CDR3 extends over 13 amino acids. V lost 5 bases and J 5 bases, leaving 12 bases between the germline ends.

This clonotype was counted ten times or more. This sequence joins TRBV2 and TRBJ2-2; D is unresolved. The germline V gene has CDR1 SNHLY and CDR2 FYNNEI. With 4 bases removed from V and 6 bases from J, the gap between germline ends came to 12 bases. The CDR3 contains 14 residues. Here the CDR3 reads CASSGSTLAGELFF. CDR3 nucleotide sequence: TGTGCCAGCAGTGGGAGCACGTTGGCCGGGGAGCTGTTTTTT.

This clonotype was counted only a few times. This rearrangement joins TRBV29-1 to TRBJ2-1; D gene ambiguous. Germline loops: CDR1 SQVTM, CDR2 ANQGSEA. The CDR3 is 12 residues long. V shed 7 bases and J shed 9 bases, with 16 bases lying between them. CDR3 sequence: CSAAGPRSEQFF. The CDR3 coding sequence is TGCAGCGCTGCCGGGCCCAGAAGTGAGCAGTTCTTC.

Comment on this clonotype: A much larger clone differs from this one at a single base, so this may be a read error. V and J are TRBV5-5 and TRBJ2-1; D gene ambiguous. Germline V gives CDR1 SGHKS, CDR2 YYEKEE (reference sequence). V lost 0 bases to trimming and J lost 15 bases, with 7 bases between them. The CDR3 totals 10 residues. CDR3 residues: CASSLGQRFF. Written as DNA, the CDR3 is TGTGCCAGCAGCTTGGGGCAGCGGTTCTTC.

This clonotype was seen a few times. The CDR3, as DNA: TGTGCCATCAGTAATTACAATGAGCAGTTCTTC. Translation: CAISNYNEQFF. This chain links TRBV10-3 with TRBJ2-1, with no clear D. Trimming pared 5 bases from V and 4 bases from J, leaving 3 bases between. The germline V gene encodes CDR1 ENHRY and CDR2 SYGVKD. The CDR3 contains 11 residues.

This clonotype was recorded many times. The chain combines TRBV5-1 with TRBJ2-3; 9 positions agree with TRBD1. Germline-derived CDR1 and CDR2 are SGHRS and YFSETQ. This CDR3 spans 15 amino acids. The J segment lost 2 bases and the V segment lost 4 bases, leaving 5 bases of the junction unmatched. CDR3 bases: TGCGCCAGCAGCCTCGGGACAGGGAACACAGATACGCAGTATTTT. Translating it yields CASSLGTGNTDTQYF.

This chain connects TRBV6-1 to TRBJ2-1; 11 bases map to TRBD1. CDR1 and CDR2 (germline): MNHNS, SASEGT. The CDR3 loop spans 15 amino acids. The J segment lost 7 bases and the V segment lost 6 bases, leaving 8 bases of the junction unmatched. The chain's CDR3 is CASRVGTGGRNEQFF. CDR3 nucleotides: TGTGCCAGCAGAGTAGGGACAGGGGGACGGAATGAGCAGTTCTTC.

This clonotype has a count of ten or more. The chain combines TRBV5-1 with TRBJ2-5; perhaps D is TRBD1 or TRBD2 (5 bases each). The CDR3 consists of 15 residues. CDR1 and CDR2 from the germline V gene are SGHRS and YFSETQ. Trimming shortened V by 4 bases and J by 1 base, and 14 bases separated the two germline ends. The CDR3 loop reads CASSVTGTGQETQYF. Written as DNA, the CDR3 is TGCGCCAGCAGCGTGACCGGGACGGGCCAAGAGACCCAGTACTTC.

This clonotype came up many times. The chain combines TRBV5-1 with TRBJ1-1; D is perhaps TRBD1 (5 bases). The germline V gene has CDR1 SGHRS and CDR2 YFSETQ. The CDR3 sequence is 15 residues long. The V end lost 3 bases, the J end lost 0 bases, and 12 bases lay between the germline ends. The CDR3 sequence is CASSSQESMNTEAFF. CDR3 nucleotides: TGCGCCAGCAGCTCACAGGAGAGCATGAACACTGAAGCTTTCTTT.

This clonotype was picked up a small number of times. V gene TRBV7-9 combines with J gene TRBJ2-5; 10 nucleotides agree with TRBD2. The V gene end was trimmed by 5 bases and the J gene end by 4 bases; junction bases not matched to a gene: 7. The CDR3 is made up of 15 amino acids. Germline CDR1 SEHNR, CDR2 FQNEAQ (reference sequence). CDR3 coding DNA: TGTGCCAGCAGCGGAATAGCGGGGGGTGCAGAGACCCAGTACTTC. Amino acids: CASSGIAGGAETQYF.

V usage is TRBV4-2 and J usage is TRBJ1-5, with D perhaps TRBD1 (6 bases). Germline values: CDR1 LGHNA, CDR2 YNFKEQ. The CDR3 has 17 amino acids. Deletions cut 3 bases from V and 3 bases from J, with 18 bases between. The DNA of the CDR3 is TGTGCCAGCAGCCAGTCCCCCCGGTACAGGGACAATCAGCCCCAGCATTTT. Protein sequence: CASSQSPRYRDNQPQHF.

There are many counts of this clonotype. The chain combines TRBV20-1 with TRBJ2-1, with 9 bases identical to TRBD2. V lost 3 bases to trimming and J lost 6 bases; unmatched junction nucleotides: 15. CDR1 DFQATT and CDR2 SNEGSKA come from the germline V gene (reference sequence). This CDR3 is 17 amino acids long. The CDR3 region has the DNA TGCAGTGCTAGGATGTCGCTAGCGGGGAGGTTCAGCAATGAGCAGTTCTTC. It encodes CSARMSLAGRFSNEQFF.

This clonotype was detected ten times or more. The chain recombines TRBV19 with TRBJ2-5; 7 nucleotides line up with TRBD2. Trimming removed 9 bases from V and 5 bases from J; junction bases left unmatched: 9. Looked up from germline, CDR1 is LNHDA and CDR2 is SQIVND (reference sequence). The length of the CDR3 is 13 residues. This CDR3 reads CASSPQGGETQYF. DNA of the CDR3: TGTGCCAGCTCACCCCAGGGAGGGGAGACCCAGTACTTC.

This clonotype was seen only a few times. V and J are TRBV11-2 and TRBJ2-1, with D uncertain. The CDR3 covers 15 residues. V was clipped by 0 bases and J by 3 bases, with 9 bases between them. From germline, CDR1 is SGHAT and CDR2 FQNNGV. For the CDR3, the DNA is TGTGCCAGCAGCTTAGATTGGGAAAACTACAATGAGCAGTTCTTC. Translation gives CASSLDWENYNEQFF.

This clonotype was picked up many times. CDR3 region: CASSEVRSSYEQYF. Here the CDR3 DNA reads TGTGCCAGCAGTGAGGTCCGGAGCTCCTACGAGCAGTACTTC. This chain uses TRBV2 with TRBJ2-7; D not resolved. The ends were cut back, 3 bases at V and 0 bases at J, with 9 bases in the middle. The CDR3 runs to 14 residues. CDR1 and CDR2 from the germline V gene are SNHLY and FYNNEI.

This clonotype was seen repeatedly, ten times or more. The chain links TRBV6-4 to TRBJ2-2, with 8 bases lining up with TRBD2. This CDR3 has 17 amino acids. V dropped 3 bases and J dropped 0; count of bases not matched to a gene: 6. Germline-derived CDR1 and CDR2 are MRHNA and SNTAGT. The CDR3 DNA follows: TGTGCCAGCAGTGAAACTAGCGGAAGCGCGAACACCGGGGAGCTGTTTTTT. Its translation: CASSETSGSANTGELFF.

This clonotype was observed a handful of times. The rearrangement joins TRBV6-1 to TRBJ2-1; TRBD2 is a possible D gene (5 bases). Per germline, CDR1 MNHNS and CDR2 SASEGT. The V end was cut by 3 bases, the J end by 8 bases, with 14 bases between. The CDR3 has 14 residues. The CDR3 sequence: CASSEKRDPDEQFF. CDR3 in DNA: TGTGCCAGCAGTGAGAAGAGGGATCCGGATGAGCAGTTCTTC.